A selection of T cell receptor beta chains follows, all from one sample in a study of blood T cell repertoires in COVID-19. Profiling relied on immunoSEQ multiplex PCR, and the TCRdb table lists in-frame clones only, not all of them. The sample records 150,000 to 200,000 clones, 85% to 95% being singletons. Sequenced sample: peripheral blood. These receptors were taken from a middle-aged man with acute or convalescent COVID-19. Each CDR3 is given with its conserved first and last residue. A D gene is named only where the DNA matches it firmly.

TRBJ1-1 TRBD1 TRBV6-2/TRBV6-3 CASSSQGTEAFF
TRBJ1-4 - TRBV11-2 CASSPQGREKLFF
TRBJ2-3 TRBD2 TRBV9 CASSVRTSGGRDTQYF
TRBJ1-1 - TRBV19 CASSIVGVNTEAFF
TRBJ2-1 TRBD2 TRBV11-2 CASSLIAGDNEQFF
TRBJ2-2 TRBD1 TRBV18 CASSLSDRADTGELFF
TRBJ2-1 - TRBV3-1/TRBV3-2 CASSSPGNEQFF
TRBJ1-1 - TRBV6-2/TRBV6-3 CASSYSGSITEAFF
TRBJ2-3 TRBD2 TRBV19 CASKDSGRPDTQYF
TRBJ2-1 TRBD1 TRBV6-5 CASSGTGRGKGEQFF
TRBJ2-3 TRBD1 TRBV20-1 CSASDRGSTDTQYF
TRBJ1-1 - TRBV7-9 CASSFLGGDTEAFF
TRBJ2-3 - TRBV7-8 CASSRRQFLTDTQYF
TRBJ1-4 TRBD1 TRBV28 CASRRFLDRDEKLFF
TRBJ2-7 - TRBV6-5 CASSYKADSYEQYF
TRBJ2-1 TRBD1 TRBV5-1 CASSYRTGGFANEQFF
TRBJ2-7 TRBD1 TRBV4-2 CASSQIRRTGANYEQYF
TRBJ2-5 - TRBV27 CASSTIGAGEETQYF
TRBJ2-5 - TRBV4-1 CASSQVAVRESETQYF
TRBJ1-1 - TRBV9 CASSDGTANTEAFF
TRBJ2-6 TRBD2 TRBV6-5 CASNRLAGDSVLTF
TRBJ2-3 TRBD2 TRBV5-1 CASSKGLADRTDTQYF
TRBJ2-1 TRBD2 TRBV2 CATHLAEPPNEQFF
TRBJ2-7 TRBD2 TRBV5-5 CASSFGLAGDEQYF
TRBJ2-1 TRBD2 TRBV7-3 CASSFGLAEYNEQFF
TRBJ2-3 - TRBV24-1 CATSDPADNTQYF
TRBJ1-2 TRBD1 TRBV6-5 CASSYSRQGAYGYTF
TRBJ2-1 - TRBV5-1 CASSLDNSYNEQFF
TRBJ1-1 - TRBV28 CASSFQDTEAFF
TRBJ1-2 - TRBV30 CAWSGSYGYTF
TRBJ1-5 - TRBV15 CATSRDGGWGQPQHF
TRBJ1-6 - TRBV7-8 CASSLGQISPLRALHF
TRBJ1-2 - TRBV25-1 CASSELGQNYGYTF
TRBJ2-5 TRBD1 TRBV5-5 CASSPDRGETQYF
TRBJ2-1 TRBD2 TRBV15 CATSRTAGGAYNEQFF
TRBJ2-7 - TRBV19 CASSMQGSQVEQYF
TRBJ1-1 TRBD1 TRBV5-1 CASSLNTGGTEAFF
TRBJ2-1 - TRBV3-1/TRBV3-2 CASSQASSSYNEQFF
TRBJ2-7 - TRBV19 CASSTGSLQGSYEQYF
TRBJ1-6 - TRBV5-4 CASSLEYNSPLHF
TRBJ2-1 TRBD2 TRBV14 CASSRLRSGGFNEQFF
TRBJ1-1 - TRBV5-1 CASSFNRDTEAFF
TRBJ2-5 TRBD2 TRBV6-5 CASRPGGAGEREQYF
TRBJ2-3 - TRBV7-9 CASSFLAARTDTQYF
TRBJ2-1 - TRBV7-6 CASSLAQAGYDSYNEQFF
TRBJ2-7 TRBD1 TRBV5-1 CASSLVQGDYEQYF
TRBJ1-4 - TRBV27 CASSPYRANNEKLFF
TRBJ1-2 - TRBV10-3 CAISEVQGYGYTF
TRBJ1-2 TRBD1 TRBV5-1 CASSPDLGQGRGYTF
TRBJ2-3 - TRBV10-1 CASRVGASTDTQYF
TRBJ1-2 - TRBV28 CAVRGRGSYGYTF
TRBJ2-2 TRBD1 TRBV10-3 CAISESGGTGTNTGELFF
TRBJ2-7 TRBD2 TRBV12-3/TRBV12-4 CASTSGSNEQYF
TRBJ2-7 - TRBV30 CAWNGQLNEQYF
TRBJ2-2 - TRBV6-1 CASSEVNRATGELFF
TRBJ1-4 TRBD1 TRBV7-9 CASSLGDRGNEKLFF
TRBJ2-3 TRBD2 TRBV19 CASRSPLLAGELDTQYF
TRBJ2-1 TRBD1 TRBV6-5 CASSPPGQGFNEQFF